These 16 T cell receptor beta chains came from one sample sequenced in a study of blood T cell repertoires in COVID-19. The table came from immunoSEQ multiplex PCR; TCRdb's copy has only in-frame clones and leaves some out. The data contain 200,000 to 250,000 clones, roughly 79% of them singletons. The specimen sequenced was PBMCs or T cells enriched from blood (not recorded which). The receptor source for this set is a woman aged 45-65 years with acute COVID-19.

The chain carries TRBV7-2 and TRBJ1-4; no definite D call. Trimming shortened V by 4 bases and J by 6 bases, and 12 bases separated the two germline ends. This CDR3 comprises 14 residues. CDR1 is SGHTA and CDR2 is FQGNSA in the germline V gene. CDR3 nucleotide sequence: TGTGCCAGCAGCTCTACCGGAGCGGATGAAAAACTGTTTTTT. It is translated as CASSSTGADEKLFF.

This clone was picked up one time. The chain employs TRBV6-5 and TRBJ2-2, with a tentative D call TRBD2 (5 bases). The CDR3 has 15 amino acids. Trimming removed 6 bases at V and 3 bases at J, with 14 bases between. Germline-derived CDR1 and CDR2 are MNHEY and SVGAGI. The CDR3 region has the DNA TGTGCCAGCAGCTCGAGGGCATTTCACACCGGGGAGCTGTTTTTT. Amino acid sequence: CASSSRAFHTGELFF.

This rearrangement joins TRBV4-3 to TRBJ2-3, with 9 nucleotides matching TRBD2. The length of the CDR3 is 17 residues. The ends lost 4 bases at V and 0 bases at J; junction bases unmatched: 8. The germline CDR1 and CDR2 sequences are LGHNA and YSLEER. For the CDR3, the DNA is TGCGCCAGCAGCCTTTTGGGCGGGGGGGCTAGCACAGATACGCAGTATTTT. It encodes CASSLLGGGASTDTQYF.

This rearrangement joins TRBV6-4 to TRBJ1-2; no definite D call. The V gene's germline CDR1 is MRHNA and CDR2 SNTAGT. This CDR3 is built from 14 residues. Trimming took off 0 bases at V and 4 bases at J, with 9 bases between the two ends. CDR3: CASSDSTGSYGYTF. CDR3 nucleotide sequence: TGTGCCAGCAGTGACTCGACGGGGAGCTATGGCTACACCTTC.

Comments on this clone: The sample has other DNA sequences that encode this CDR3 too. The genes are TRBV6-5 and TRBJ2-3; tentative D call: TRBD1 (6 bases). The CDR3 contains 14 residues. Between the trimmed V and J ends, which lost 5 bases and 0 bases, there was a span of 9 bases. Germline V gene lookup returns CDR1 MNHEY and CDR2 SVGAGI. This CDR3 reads CASSRTASTDTQYF. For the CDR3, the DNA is TGTGCCAGCAGTCGGACAGCTAGCACAGATACGCAGTATTTT.

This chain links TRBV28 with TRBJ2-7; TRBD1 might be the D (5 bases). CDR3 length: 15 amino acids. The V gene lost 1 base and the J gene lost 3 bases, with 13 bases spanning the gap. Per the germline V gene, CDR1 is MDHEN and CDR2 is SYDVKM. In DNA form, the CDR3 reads TGTGCCAGCAGTTTATCACCCAGGGTAGGCTACGAGCAGTACTTC. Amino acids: CASSLSPRVGYEQYF.

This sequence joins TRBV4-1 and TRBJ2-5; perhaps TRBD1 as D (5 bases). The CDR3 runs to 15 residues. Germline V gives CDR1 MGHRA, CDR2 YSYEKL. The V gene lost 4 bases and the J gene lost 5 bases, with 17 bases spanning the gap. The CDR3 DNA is TGCGCCAGCAGCCGCATGACAGAGGTTAGGGAGACCCAGTACTTC. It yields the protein CASSRMTEVRETQYF.

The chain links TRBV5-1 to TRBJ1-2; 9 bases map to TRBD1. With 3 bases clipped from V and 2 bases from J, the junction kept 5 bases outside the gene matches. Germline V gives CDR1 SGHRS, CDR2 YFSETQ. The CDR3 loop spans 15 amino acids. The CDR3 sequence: CASSSSGQGNYGYTF. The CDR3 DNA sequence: TGCGCCAGCAGCTCCTCGGGACAGGGAAACTATGGCTACACCTTC. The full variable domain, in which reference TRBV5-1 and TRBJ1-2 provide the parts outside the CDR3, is KAGVTQTPRYLIKTRGQQVTLSCSPISGHRSVSWYQQTPGQGLQFLFEYFSETQRNKGNFPGRFSGRQFSNSRSEMNVSTLELGDSALYLCASSSSGQGNYGYTFGSGTRLTVV.

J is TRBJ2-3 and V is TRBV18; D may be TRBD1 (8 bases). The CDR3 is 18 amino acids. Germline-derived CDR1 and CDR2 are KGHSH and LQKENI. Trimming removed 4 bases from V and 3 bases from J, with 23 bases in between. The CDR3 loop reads CASSRTQIGQGGTDTQYF. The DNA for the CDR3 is TGTGCCAGCTCACGCACCCAGATCGGACAGGGAGGGACAGATACGCAGTATTTT.

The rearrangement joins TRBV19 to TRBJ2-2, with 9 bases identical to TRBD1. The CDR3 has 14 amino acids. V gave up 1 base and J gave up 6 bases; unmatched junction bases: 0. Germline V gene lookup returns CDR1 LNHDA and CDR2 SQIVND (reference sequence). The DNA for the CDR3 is TGTGCCAGTAGTATAGGGGACAGGGCCGGGGAGCTGTTTTTT. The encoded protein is CASSIGDRAGELFF.

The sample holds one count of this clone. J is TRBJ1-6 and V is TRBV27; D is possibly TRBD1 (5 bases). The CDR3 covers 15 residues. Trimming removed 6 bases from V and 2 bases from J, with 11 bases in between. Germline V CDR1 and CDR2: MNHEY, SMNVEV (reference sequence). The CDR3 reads CASRVTATYNSPLHF. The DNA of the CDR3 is TGTGCCAGCAGAGTGACAGCCACCTATAATTCACCCCTCCACTTT.

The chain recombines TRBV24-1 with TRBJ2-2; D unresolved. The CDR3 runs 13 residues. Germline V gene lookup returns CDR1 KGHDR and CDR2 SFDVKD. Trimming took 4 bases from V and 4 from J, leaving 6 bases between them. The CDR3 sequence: CATSEFITGELFF. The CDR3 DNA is TGTGCCACCAGTGAGTTTATCACCGGGGAGCTGTTTTTT.

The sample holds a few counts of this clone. This CDR3 reads CASSLGQGGGRDYGYTF. CDR3 coding DNA: TGTGCCAGCAGCTTGGGCCAGGGAGGAGGTCGGGACTATGGCTACACCTTC. This chain joins TRBV5-6 and TRBJ1-2; D might be TRBD1 (5 bases). CDR1 is SGHDT and CDR2 is YYEEEE in the germline V gene. Between the trimmed V and J ends, which lost 0 bases and 3 bases, there was a span of 18 bases. The CDR3 runs to 17 residues.

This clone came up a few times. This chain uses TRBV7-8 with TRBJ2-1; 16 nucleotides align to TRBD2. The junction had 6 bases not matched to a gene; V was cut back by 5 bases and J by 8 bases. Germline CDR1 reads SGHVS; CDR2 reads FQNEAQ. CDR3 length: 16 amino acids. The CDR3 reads CASSRGTSGGAYEQFF. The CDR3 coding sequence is TGTGCCAGCAGCCGAGGGACTAGCGGGGGGGCCTATGAGCAGTTCTTC.

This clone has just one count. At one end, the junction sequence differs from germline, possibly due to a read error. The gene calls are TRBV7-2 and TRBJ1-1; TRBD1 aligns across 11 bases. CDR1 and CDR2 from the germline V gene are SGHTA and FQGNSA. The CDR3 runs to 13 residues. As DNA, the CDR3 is TGTGCCAGCAGCTTGGACAGGGGGCAGATCTTAAGATTT. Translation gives CASSLDRGQILRF.

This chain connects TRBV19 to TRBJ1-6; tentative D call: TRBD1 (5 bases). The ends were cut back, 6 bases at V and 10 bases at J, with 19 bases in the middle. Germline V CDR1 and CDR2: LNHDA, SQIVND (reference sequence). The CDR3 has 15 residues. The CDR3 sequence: CASSSNRIGGSPLHF. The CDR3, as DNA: TGTGCCAGTAGCTCAAACAGGATAGGCGGATCACCCCTCCACTTT.